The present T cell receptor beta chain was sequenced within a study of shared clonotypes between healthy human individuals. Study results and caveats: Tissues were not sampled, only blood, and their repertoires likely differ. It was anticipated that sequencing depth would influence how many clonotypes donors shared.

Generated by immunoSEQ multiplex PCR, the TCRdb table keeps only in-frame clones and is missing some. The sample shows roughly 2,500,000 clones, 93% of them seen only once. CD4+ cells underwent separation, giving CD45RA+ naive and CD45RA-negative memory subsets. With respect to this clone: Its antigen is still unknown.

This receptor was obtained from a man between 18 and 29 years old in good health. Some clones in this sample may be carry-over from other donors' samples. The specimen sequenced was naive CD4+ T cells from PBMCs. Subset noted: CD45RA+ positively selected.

The CDR3 sequence: CASSLPAGGSYEQYF. DNA of the CDR3: TGTGCCAGCAGCCTACCAGCGGGAGGGTCTTACGAGCAGTACTTC. J is TRBJ2-7 and V is TRBV7-9; 10 nucleotides match TRBD2. The V and J ends lost 5 bases and 4 bases, in that order; junction bases with no gene match: 8. The CDR3 covers 15 residues. Per the germline V gene, CDR1 is SEHNR and CDR2 is FQNEAQ (reference sequence).